This T cell receptor beta chain was captured in a study of lymphopenia after photon versus proton radiotherapy. Overall study findings and caveats: Oligoclonal CD8+ Temra expansion after nadir drove photon patients' diversity drop. In patients who died, overall survival fell as post-nadir TCR diversity dropped more. Photon-treated patients lost naive T cells and TCR diversity; proton-treated stayed stable.

V lost 6 bases, J lost 0 bases, and 12 bases lay in between. The length of the CDR3 is 15 residues. Germline V CDR1 and CDR2: WSHSY, SAAADI. Of note for this clone: The antigen is unknown.

TCRdb keeps only in-frame clones here, not all; method: immunoSEQ multiplex PCR. This table has tens of thousands of clones, about 85% appearing once. This specimen was peripheral blood, taken from a patient treated with photon-based radiotherapy. The sequence was collected from a man between 60 and 75 years old with pancreatic cancer. V and J are TRBV10-2 and TRBJ1-5; D possibly corresponds to TRBD1 (6 bases). In DNA, the CDR3 is TGCGCCAGCAGCAGACAGGCCCCTAGCAATCAGCCCCAGCATTTT. This gives the protein CASSRQAPSNQPQHF.